This entry features one T cell receptor beta chain sequence. The CDR3 consists of 16 residues. Sequenced by immunoSEQ multiplex PCR; TCRdb stores in-frame clones only, minus some. The table has under 250,000 clones, about 80% seen once; the top ten hold about 2.4%. This sample is part of a study of blood T cell repertoires in COVID-19. The overall study: Sources were T cells, B-cell-depleted T cells, or PBMCs; the material itself was cDNA or gDNA.

The receptor was isolated from a woman aged 60-75 years with acute or convalescent COVID-19. The sequencing sample was made of peripheral blood. The chain carries TRBV12-2 and TRBJ1-4. TRBV12-2 is recorded as a pseudogene. The CDR3 DNA reads as TGTGCAAGTCGCTTCCTTCCGGGATTTTTACTTGAAAAACTGTTTTTT. Amino acids: CASRFLPGFLLEKLFF.